A single sample is the source of the 14 T cell receptor beta chains below, sequenced in a study of blood T cells in healthy people across ages. For the second PCR, which ran for about 6 to 11 cycles, a sample-barcoded 5' primer and a J-beta primer mix were used. TCRdb processed the 5' RACE reads anew with MiXCR; each CDR3 protein has one entry. The sample records 650,000 to 900,000 distinct CDR3 sequences, less than 80% being singletons. Specimen: blood. These receptors were taken from a man aged 25-45 years in good health.

This clonotype was counted a few times. This rearrangement joins TRBV7-2 to TRBJ1-5, with D possibly matching TRBD1 (5 bases). V dropped 5 bases and J dropped 2 bases, with 16 bases sitting between them. The CDR3 consists of 16 residues. Germline V CDR1 and CDR2: SGHTA, FQGNSA. As DNA, the CDR3 is TGTGCCAGCAGCCCCCGGGGGAGGGGTGGCAATCAGCCCCAGCATTTT. Translated, it gives CASSPRGRGGNQPQHF. The variable domain in full, with the rest retrieved from reference TRBV7-2 and TRBJ1-5, is GAGVSQSPSNKVTEKGKDVELRCDPISGHTALYWYRQSLGQGLEFLIYFQGNSAPDKSGLPSDRFSAERTGGSVSTLTIQRTQQEDSAVYLCASSPRGRGGNQPQHFGDGTRLSIL.

V gene TRBV27 combines with J gene TRBJ1-2; 7 bases match TRBD1. V lost 5 bases and J lost 3; bases outside the gene matches: 6. The CDR3 covers 14 residues. Germline CDR1 reads MNHEY; CDR2 reads SMNVEV (reference sequence). DNA for the CDR3: TGTGCCAGCAGTCACATAACAGGGGACTATGGCTACACCTTC. Its protein is CASSHITGDYGYTF.

The table lists this clonotype with a few counts. The chain carries TRBV12-3 or TRBV12-4 and TRBJ1-2; D not resolved. The CDR3 has 12 residues. Trimming took off 9 bases at V and 6 bases at J, with 14 bases between the two ends. CDR3 DNA sequence: TGTGCCAGGGTACAAGGGAGGCATGGCTACACCTTC. Its protein is CARVQGRHGYTF.

The chain combines TRBV28 with TRBJ2-6; D is unclear. Trimming took off 6 bases at V and 0 bases at J, with 9 bases between the two ends. There are 15 residues in the CDR3. The germline gives CDR1 MDHEN, CDR2 SYDVKM. The DNA of the CDR3 is TGTGCCAGCAGCTATACTCCCTCTGGGGCCAACGTCCTGACTTTC. Translation: CASSYTPSGANVLTF.

The V and J genes are TRBV29-1 and TRBJ1-3; no clear D. V was cut by 1 base and J by 2 bases, with 9 bases left in between. CDR3 size: 14 residues. Germline V gene lookup returns CDR1 SQVTM and CDR2 ANQGSEA. This CDR3 is CSVEGGDAGNTIYF. DNA for the CDR3: TGCAGCGTTGAAGGGGGTGATGCTGGAAACACCATATATTTT. The whole variable domain, filled in from reference TRBV29-1 and TRBJ1-3, reads SAVISQKPSRDICQRGTSLTIQCQVDSQVTMMFWYRQQPGQSLTLIATANQGSEATYESGFVIDKFPISRPNLTFSTLTVSNMSPEDSSIYLCSVEGGDAGNTIYFGEGSWLTVV.

This clonotype was detected a few times. The chain is built from TRBV12-3 or TRBV12-4 and TRBJ1-4; 9 bases are a match to TRBD1. CDR3 length equals 16 residues. The junction had 7 bases not matched to a gene; V was cut back by 5 bases and J by 3 bases. CDR3 bases: TGTGCCAGCAGTCCCGGGACAGGGTATCCTAATGAAAAACTGTTTTTT. Its translation is CASSPGTGYPNEKLFF.

The chain couples TRBV12-3 or TRBV12-4 to TRBJ1-1; 10 nucleotides agree with TRBD1. The CDR3 totals 16 residues. The junction had 6 bases not matched to a gene; V was cut back by 5 bases and J by 0 bases. As DNA, the CDR3 is TGTGCCAGCAGTCGGGGACAGGGGACGATGAACACTGAAGCTTTCTTT. The encoded protein is CASSRGQGTMNTEAFF.

V and J are TRBV10-3 and TRBJ2-1, with TRBD2 as a possible D gene (6 bases). The V gene lost 9 bases and the J gene lost 5 bases, with 14 bases spanning the gap. Germline V gene data show CDR1 as ENHRY and CDR2 as SYGVKD. CDR3 size: 13 residues. In DNA, the CDR3 is TGTGCCATTCTCCCCTCGGGGGACAATGAGCAGTTCTTC. It specifies CAILPSGDNEQFF.

The V call is TRBV20-1, the J call TRBJ1-5; D is unclear. Germline loops: CDR1 DFQATT, CDR2 SNEGSKA (reference sequence). The V end lost 0 bases, the J end lost 7 bases, and 7 bases lay between the germline ends. The CDR3 sequence is 12 residues long. For the CDR3, the DNA is TGCAGTGCTAGAGAAACGACCCAGCCCCAGCATTTT. This encodes CSARETTQPQHF.

V and J are TRBV20-1 and TRBJ2-5; unclear D gene. Germline CDR1 is DFQATT and CDR2 is SNEGSKA (reference sequence). The V gene lost 1 base and the J gene lost 2 bases, with 11 bases spanning the gap. There are 14 residues in the CDR3. DNA for the CDR3: TGCAGTGCTAGAGTCGGAAGAGTGCAAGAGACCCAGTACTTC. Amino acids: CSARVGRVQETQYF.

This rearrangement joins TRBV14 to TRBJ2-3; D remains unclear. The CDR3 covers 15 residues. CDR1 and CDR2 (germline): SGHDN, FVKESK. V was clipped by 1 base and J by 2 bases, with 10 bases between them. As DNA, the CDR3 is TGTGCCAGCAGCCAAGCCTGTCTCCCCACAGATACGCAGTATTTT. Protein: CASSQACLPTDTQYF.

V and J are TRBV4-3 and TRBJ1-6; 9 bases are a match to TRBD1. The CDR3 runs to 15 residues. Germline values: CDR1 LGHNA, CDR2 YSLEER. With 2 bases clipped from V and 7 bases from J, the junction kept 3 bases outside the gene matches. CDR3 nucleotides: TGCGCCAGCAGCCAATTGACAGGGGGGAATTCACCCCTCCACTTT. The encoded protein is CASSQLTGGNSPLHF.

This sequence joins TRBV20-1 and TRBJ2-1; D uncertain. Trimming took off 3 bases at V and 8 bases at J, with 20 bases between the two ends. The V gene's germline CDR1 is DFQATT and CDR2 SNEGSKA (reference sequence). The CDR3 has 15 amino acids. CDR3 in amino acids: CSASWLPPALDEQFF. In nucleotides, the CDR3 is TGCAGTGCTAGTTGGTTGCCTCCGGCTTTGGATGAGCAGTTCTTC.

This clonotype was seen a handful of times. The V gene is TRBV29-1, the J gene TRBJ2-4; 9 bases agree with TRBD1. The J call may be incorrect, as the DNA end agrees better with TRBJ2-7. CDR1 and CDR2 from the germline V gene are SQVTM and ANQGSEA. The CDR3 spans 14 residues. The CDR3 region is CSVEPAGQGHEQYF. The DNA for the CDR3 is TGCAGCGTTGAGCCCGCGGGACAGGGCCACGAGCAGTACTTC.